The rows below give T cell receptor beta chains drawn from one sample of a study of blood T cells in healthy people across ages. TCRdb re-analysed the 5' RACE reads in MiXCR, keeping a single row per CDR3 protein. The sample includes some 930,000 distinct CDR3 sequences, roughly 29% of them seen just once. The same sample was also used in a study of T cells of mothers and their children.

The sample was blood. These receptors originate from a middle-aged woman in good health. CDR3s include the opening cysteine and the closing phenylalanine or tryptophan. The order of the fields is J gene, V gene, clone size, D gene, CDR3 protein, CDR3 DNA. The D gene is left open where the match is weak. Where a row states a size, it is once, few, many or the class of an expanded clone; other rows omit it.

J: TRBJ1-2
V: TRBV4-2
size: .
D: .
CDR3: CASSQTTVTPYGGYTF
DNA: TGTGCCAGCAGCCAAACTACCGTGACACCCTACGGTGGCTACACCTTC

J: TRBJ2-7
V: TRBV27
size: .
D: TRBD2
CDR3: CARKDLRGGGEQYF
DNA: TGTGCCCGAAAGGACCTGCGGGGGGGCGGCGAGCAGTACTTC

J: TRBJ2-5
V: TRBV4-1
size: .
D: TRBD2
CDR3: CASSRSGTSGGALETQYF
DNA: TGCGCCAGCAGTAGGTCGGGGACTAGCGGGGGGGCCCTGGAGACCCAGTACTTC

J: TRBJ2-7
V: TRBV15
size: few
D: .
CDR3: CATSRLGQGRYEQYF
DNA: TGTGCCACCAGCCGCCTGGGTCAAGGGCGATACGAGCAGTACTTC

J: TRBJ2-5
V: TRBV28
size: many
D: .
CDR3: CAVPGGWETQYF
DNA: TGCGCCGTCCCCGGGGGCTGGGAGACCCAGTACTTC

J: TRBJ2-7
V: TRBV5-8
size: many
D: TRBD2
CDR3: CASSRDSGGAYEQYF
DNA: TGTGCCAGCAGCCGAGATAGCGGGGGGGCCTACGAGCAGTACTTC

J: TRBJ2-3
V: TRBV7-9
size: many
D: TRBD2
CDR3: CASSFRGGTDTQYF
DNA: TGTGCTAGCAGCTTCCGCGGGGGGACAGATACGCAGTATTTT

J: TRBJ2-7
V: TRBV12-3/TRBV12-4
size: many
D: .
CDR3: CASTWGGSFEQYF
DNA: TGTGCCAGCACCTGGGGAGGCTCCTTCGAGCAGTACTTC

J: TRBJ1-1
V: TRBV5-1
size: many
D: .
CDR3: CASSVDGGSVNTEAFF
DNA: TGCGCCAGCAGCGTGGACGGTGGATCGGTGAACACTGAAGCTTTCTTT

J: TRBJ1-2
V: TRBV20-1
size: .
D: TRBD1
CDR3: CSAMGQGASGYTF
DNA: TGCAGTGCTATGGGACAGGGGGCCTCTGGCTACACCTTC

J: TRBJ2-4
V: TRBV7-9
size: many
D: .
CDR3: CASSSDSDTLLAKNIQYF
DNA: TGTGCCAGCAGCTCCGATTCCGATACTTTACTAGCCAAAAACATTCAGTACTTC

J: TRBJ1-2
V: TRBV11-2
size: .
D: .
CDR3: CVSSSTAGQGLGYTF
DNA: TGTGTCAGCAGCTCTACCGCCGGACAAGGGCTTGGCTACACCTTC

J: TRBJ1-1
V: TRBV7-2
size: .
D: .
CDR3: CASSLGLRTNTEAFF
DNA: TGTGCCAGCAGCTTAGGGCTACGGACGAACACTGAAGCTTTCTTT

J: TRBJ1-2
V: TRBV20-1
size: .
D: TRBD1
CDR3: CSPAGQGVYGYTF
DNA: TGCAGTCCAGCCGGACAGGGGGTCTATGGCTACACCTTC

J: TRBJ2-7
V: TRBV20-1
size: few
D: TRBD2
CDR3: CSARDPAGGIYNEQYF
DNA: TGCAGTGCTAGAGATCCCGCGGGGGGGATTTACAATGAGCAGTACTTC

J: TRBJ1-1
V: TRBV5-1
size: .
D: TRBD1
CDR3: CVSSLGQGVTEAFF
DNA: TGCGTCAGTAGCTTGGGACAGGGGGTGACTGAAGCTTTCTTT

J: TRBJ2-3
V: TRBV10-3
size: few
D: .
CDR3: CAISAIPTDTQYF
DNA: TGTGCCATCAGCGCTATCCCCACAGATACGCAGTATTTT

J: TRBJ2-7
V: TRBV5-1
size: .
D: TRBD1
CDR3: CASSLTGTGSYKQYF
DNA: TGCGCCAGCAGCTTGACCGGGACAGGGTCCTACAAGCAGTACTTC

J: TRBJ2-7
V: TRBV28
size: .
D: .
CDR3: CASSRDSTGLEQYF
DNA: TGTGCCAGCAGTAGGGACTCCACTGGACTTGAGCAGTACTTC

J: TRBJ2-7
V: TRBV20-1
size: once
D: .
CDR3: CSGGRTTYEQYF
DNA: TGCAGTGGGGGGAGGACAACCTACGAGCAGTACTTC

J: TRBJ2-7
V: TRBV18
size: few
D: TRBD1
CDR3: CASSPRQGWYEQYF
DNA: TGTGCCAGCTCCCCACGACAGGGGTGGTACGAGCAGTACTTC

J: TRBJ2-6
V: TRBV9
size: many
D: TRBD1
CDR3: CASSAYGTGYTGANVLTF
DNA: TGTGCCAGCAGCGCTTATGGGACAGGGTACACTGGGGCCAACGTCCTGACTTTC

J: TRBJ2-2
V: TRBV7-2
size: many
D: .
CDR3: CASSLTGNTGELFF
DNA: TGTGCCAGCAGCTTAACGGGGAACACCGGGGAGCTGTTTTTT

J: TRBJ2-2
V: TRBV27
size: once
D: .
CDR3: CASSLYTTGELFF
DNA: TGTGCCAGCAGTCTCTACACCACCGGGGAGCTGTTTTTT

J: TRBJ1-2
V: TRBV3-1
size: many
D: TRBD1
CDR3: CASSEITGTGVRYGYTF
DNA: TGTGCCAGCAGTGAAATTACCGGGACAGGAGTTCGCTATGGCTACACCTTC

J: TRBJ2-7
V: TRBV27
size: few
D: .
CDR3: CASRGTGSPYEQYF
DNA: TGTGCCAGCAGGGGAACAGGCTCCCCCTACGAGCAGTACTTC

J: TRBJ2-2
V: TRBV20-1
size: .
D: .
CDR3: CSASGGLNTGELFF
DNA: TGCAGTGCTAGCGGGGGCCTTAACACCGGGGAGCTGTTTTTT

J: TRBJ1-5
V: TRBV3-1
size: .
D: .
CDR3: CASSQATGGSGNQPQHF
DNA: TGTGCCAGCAGCCAAGCGACGGGAGGGAGTGGCAATCAGCCCCAGCATTTT

J: TRBJ2-7
V: TRBV12-3/TRBV12-4
size: many
D: TRBD1
CDR3: CASSLRDSGSYEQYF
DNA: TGTGCCAGCAGCCTAAGGGACAGTGGATCCTACGAGCAGTACTTC

J: TRBJ2-5
V: TRBV3-1
size: .
D: TRBD2
CDR3: CASSQVVTSSDNEQYF
DNA: TGTGCCAGCAGCCAAGTGGTGACTAGCAGTGACAATGAGCAGTACTTC

J: TRBJ2-6
V: TRBV28
size: .
D: .
CDR3: CASTRPRPGANVLTF
DNA: TGTGCCAGCACCCGACCAAGACCTGGGGCCAACGTCCTGACTTTC

J: TRBJ2-7
V: TRBV5-1
size: many
D: .
CDR3: CASSLAGRSFYEQYF
DNA: TGCGCCAGCAGCTTGGCCGGCAGAAGCTTCTACGAGCAGTACTTC

J: TRBJ1-2
V: TRBV15
size: .
D: TRBD1
CDR3: CATSRDRGDYGYTF
DNA: TGTGCCACCAGCAGGGACAGGGGGGACTATGGCTACACCTTC

J: TRBJ2-6
V: TRBV3-1
size: .
D: .
CDR3: CASSQVLTYSGANVLTF
DNA: TGTGCCAGCAGCCAAGTCCTCACCTACTCTGGGGCCAACGTCCTGACTTTC

J: TRBJ2-1
V: TRBV20-1
size: .
D: TRBD1
CDR3: CSAGRDRVGNEQFF
DNA: TGCAGTGCTGGCCGGGACAGGGTCGGAAATGAGCAGTTCTTC

J: TRBJ2-7
V: TRBV19
size: few
D: TRBD1
CDR3: CASKGPGGVDEQYF
DNA: TGTGCCAGTAAAGGCCCAGGGGGCGTCGACGAGCAGTACTTC

J: TRBJ2-3
V: TRBV7-2
size: .
D: TRBD2
CDR3: CASRAQTSGGEVTQYF
DNA: TGTGCCAGCAGGGCTCAGACTAGCGGGGGGGAGGTTACGCAGTATTTT